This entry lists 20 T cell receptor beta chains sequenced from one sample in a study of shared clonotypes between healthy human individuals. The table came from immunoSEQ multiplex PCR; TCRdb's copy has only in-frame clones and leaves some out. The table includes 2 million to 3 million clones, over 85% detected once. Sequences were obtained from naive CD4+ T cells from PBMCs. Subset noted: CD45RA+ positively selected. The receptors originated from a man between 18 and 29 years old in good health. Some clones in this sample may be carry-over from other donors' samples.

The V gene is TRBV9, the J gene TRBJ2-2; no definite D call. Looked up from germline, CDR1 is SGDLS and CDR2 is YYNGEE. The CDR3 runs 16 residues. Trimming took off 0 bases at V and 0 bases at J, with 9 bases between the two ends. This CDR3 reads CASSVASVANTGELFF. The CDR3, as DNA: TGTGCCAGCAGCGTAGCAAGCGTTGCGAACACCGGGGAGCTGTTTTTT.

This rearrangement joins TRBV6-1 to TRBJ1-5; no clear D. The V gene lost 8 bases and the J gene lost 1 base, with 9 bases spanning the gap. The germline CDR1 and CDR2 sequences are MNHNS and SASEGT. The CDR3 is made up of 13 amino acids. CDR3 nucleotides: TGTGCCAGCGGCGTTGGGAGCAATCAGCCCCAGCATTTT. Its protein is CASGVGSNQPQHF.

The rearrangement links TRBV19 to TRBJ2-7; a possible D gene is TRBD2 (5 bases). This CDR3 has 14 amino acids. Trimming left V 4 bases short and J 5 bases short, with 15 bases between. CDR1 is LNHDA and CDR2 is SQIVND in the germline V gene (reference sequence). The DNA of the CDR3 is TGTGCCAGTAGTAGGTTTGAGGGAGCAGACGAGCAGTACTTC. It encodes CASSRFEGADEQYF.

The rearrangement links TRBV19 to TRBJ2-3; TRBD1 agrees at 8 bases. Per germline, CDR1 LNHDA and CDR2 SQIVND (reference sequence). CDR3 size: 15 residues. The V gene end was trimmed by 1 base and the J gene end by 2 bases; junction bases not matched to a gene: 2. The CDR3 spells CASSIGTGTTDTQYF. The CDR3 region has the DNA TGTGCCAGTAGTATAGGGACAGGGACCACAGATACGCAGTATTTT.

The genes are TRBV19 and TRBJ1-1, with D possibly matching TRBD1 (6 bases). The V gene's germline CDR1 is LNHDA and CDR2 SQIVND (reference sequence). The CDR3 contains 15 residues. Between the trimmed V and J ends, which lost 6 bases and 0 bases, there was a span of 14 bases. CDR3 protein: CASRQGGRLNTEAFF. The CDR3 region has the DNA TGTGCCAGTAGGCAAGGGGGAAGGTTGAACACTGAAGCTTTCTTT.

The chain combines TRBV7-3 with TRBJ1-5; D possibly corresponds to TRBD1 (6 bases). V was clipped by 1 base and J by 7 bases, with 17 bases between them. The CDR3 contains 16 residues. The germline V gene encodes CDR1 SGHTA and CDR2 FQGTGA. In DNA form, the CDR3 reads TGTGCCAGCAGCTTAAAGGTTGGGGGCTCGGGGCAGCCCCAGCATTTT. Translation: CASSLKVGGSGQPQHF. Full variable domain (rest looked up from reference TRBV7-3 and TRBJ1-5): GAGVSQTPSNKVTEKGKYVELRCDPISGHTALYWYRQSLGQGPEFLIYFQGTGAADDSGLPNDRFFAVRPEGSVSTLKIQRTERGDSAVYLCASSLKVGGSGQPQHFGDGTRLSIL.

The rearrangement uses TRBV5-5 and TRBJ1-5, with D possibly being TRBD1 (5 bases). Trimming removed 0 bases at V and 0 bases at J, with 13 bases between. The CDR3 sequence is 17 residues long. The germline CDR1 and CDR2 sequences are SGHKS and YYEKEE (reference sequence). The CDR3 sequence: CASSLDHRTLSNQPQHF. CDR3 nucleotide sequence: TGTGCCAGCAGCTTGGACCACCGGACACTTAGCAATCAGCCCCAGCATTTT.

The CDR3 loop reads CASSRLLSGRAKKEQYF. DNA of the CDR3: TGCGCCAGCAGCCGTCTGCTTAGCGGGAGGGCTAAAAAGGAGCAGTACTTC. The J gene is TRBJ2-7, the V gene TRBV4-1; TRBD2 agrees at 11 bases. With 4 bases clipped from V and 7 bases from J, the junction kept 15 bases outside the gene matches. Germline assignment: CDR1 MGHRA and CDR2 YSYEKL. The CDR3 has 17 amino acids.

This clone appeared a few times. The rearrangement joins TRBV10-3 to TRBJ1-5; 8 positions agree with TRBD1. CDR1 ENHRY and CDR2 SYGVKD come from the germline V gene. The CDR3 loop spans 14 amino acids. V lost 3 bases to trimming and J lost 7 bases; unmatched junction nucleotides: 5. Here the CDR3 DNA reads TGTGCCATCAGTGATTCAGGGGGCGGGCAGCCCCAGCATTTT. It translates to CAISDSGGGQPQHF.

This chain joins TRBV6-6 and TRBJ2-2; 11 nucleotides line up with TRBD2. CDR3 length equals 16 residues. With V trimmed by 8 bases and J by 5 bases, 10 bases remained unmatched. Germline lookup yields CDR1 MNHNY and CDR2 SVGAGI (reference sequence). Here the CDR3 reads CASLWLAGGRTGELFF. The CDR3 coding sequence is TGTGCCAGCCTTTGGCTAGCGGGAGGTCGGACCGGGGAGCTGTTTTTT.

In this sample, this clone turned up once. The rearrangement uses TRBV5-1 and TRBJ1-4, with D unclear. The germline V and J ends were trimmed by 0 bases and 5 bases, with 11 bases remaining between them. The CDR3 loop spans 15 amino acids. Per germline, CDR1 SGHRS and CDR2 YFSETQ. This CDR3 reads CASSLGLSPNEKLFF. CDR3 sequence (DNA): TGCGCCAGCAGCTTGGGCCTGAGCCCGAATGAAAAACTGTTTTTT.

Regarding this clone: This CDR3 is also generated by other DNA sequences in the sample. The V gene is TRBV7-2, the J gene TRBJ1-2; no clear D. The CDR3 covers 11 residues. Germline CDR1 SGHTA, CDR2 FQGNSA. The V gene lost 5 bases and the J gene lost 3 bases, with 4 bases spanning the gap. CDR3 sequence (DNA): TGTGCCAGCAGCCCGTACTATGGCTACACCTTC. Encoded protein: CASSPYYGYTF.

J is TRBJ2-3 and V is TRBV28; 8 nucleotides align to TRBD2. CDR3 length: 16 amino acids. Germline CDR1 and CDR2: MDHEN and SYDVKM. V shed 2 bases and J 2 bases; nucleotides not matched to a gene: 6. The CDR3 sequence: CASSLATGGPTDTQYF. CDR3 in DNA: TGTGCCAGCAGTTTAGCCACGGGGGGGCCCACAGATACGCAGTATTTT.

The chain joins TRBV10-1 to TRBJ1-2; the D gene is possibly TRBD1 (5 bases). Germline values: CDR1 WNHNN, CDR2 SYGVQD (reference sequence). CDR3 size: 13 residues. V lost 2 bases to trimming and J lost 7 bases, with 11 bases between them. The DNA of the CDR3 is TGCGCCAGCAGTGAGGACCCCAGGGCTGGCTACACCTTC. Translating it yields CASSEDPRAGYTF.

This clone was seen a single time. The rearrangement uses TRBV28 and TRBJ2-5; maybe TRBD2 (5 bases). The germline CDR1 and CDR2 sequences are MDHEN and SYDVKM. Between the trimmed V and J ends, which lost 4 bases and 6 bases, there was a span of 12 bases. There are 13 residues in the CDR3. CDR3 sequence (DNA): TGTGCCAGCAGTTCCCGGACTGTACAGACCCAGTACTTC. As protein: CASSSRTVQTQYF.

CDR3 DNA sequence: TGTGCCAGCAGCCCTAACAGGGACGAGCAGTACTTC. This codes for CASSPNRDEQYF. This rearrangement joins TRBV7-2 to TRBJ2-7, with D possibly matching TRBD1 (6 bases). Germline-derived CDR1 and CDR2 are SGHTA and FQGNSA. The V end lost 5 bases, the J end lost 5 bases, and 10 bases lay between the germline ends. This CDR3 contains 12 residues.

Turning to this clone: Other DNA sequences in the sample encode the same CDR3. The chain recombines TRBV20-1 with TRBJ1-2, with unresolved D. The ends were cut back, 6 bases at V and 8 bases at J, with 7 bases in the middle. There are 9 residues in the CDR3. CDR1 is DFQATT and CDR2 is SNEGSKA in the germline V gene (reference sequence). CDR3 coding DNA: TGCAGTGCCGGGAGAGGCTACACCTTC. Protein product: CSAGRGYTF.

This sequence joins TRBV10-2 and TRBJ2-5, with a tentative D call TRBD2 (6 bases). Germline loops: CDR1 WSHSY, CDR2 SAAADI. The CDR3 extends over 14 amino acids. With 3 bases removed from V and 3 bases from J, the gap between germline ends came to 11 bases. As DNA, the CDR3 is TGCGCCAGCAGTGATAGCGGACCGGAAGAGACCCAGTACTTC. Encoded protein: CASSDSGPEETQYF.

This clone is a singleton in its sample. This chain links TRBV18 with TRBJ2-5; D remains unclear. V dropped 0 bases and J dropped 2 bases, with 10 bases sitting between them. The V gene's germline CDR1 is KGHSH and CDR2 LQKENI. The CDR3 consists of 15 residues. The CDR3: CASSPPGRQQETQYF. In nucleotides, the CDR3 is TGTGCCAGCTCACCACCTGGGCGGCAGCAAGAGACCCAGTACTTC.

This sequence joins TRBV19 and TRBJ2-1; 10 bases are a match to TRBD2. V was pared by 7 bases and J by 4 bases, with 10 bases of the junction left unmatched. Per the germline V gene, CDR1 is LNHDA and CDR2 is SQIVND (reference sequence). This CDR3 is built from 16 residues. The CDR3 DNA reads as TGTGCCAGTACCATCAGCGGGAGGGCAATTTACAATGAGCAGTTCTTC. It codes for CASTISGRAIYNEQFF.